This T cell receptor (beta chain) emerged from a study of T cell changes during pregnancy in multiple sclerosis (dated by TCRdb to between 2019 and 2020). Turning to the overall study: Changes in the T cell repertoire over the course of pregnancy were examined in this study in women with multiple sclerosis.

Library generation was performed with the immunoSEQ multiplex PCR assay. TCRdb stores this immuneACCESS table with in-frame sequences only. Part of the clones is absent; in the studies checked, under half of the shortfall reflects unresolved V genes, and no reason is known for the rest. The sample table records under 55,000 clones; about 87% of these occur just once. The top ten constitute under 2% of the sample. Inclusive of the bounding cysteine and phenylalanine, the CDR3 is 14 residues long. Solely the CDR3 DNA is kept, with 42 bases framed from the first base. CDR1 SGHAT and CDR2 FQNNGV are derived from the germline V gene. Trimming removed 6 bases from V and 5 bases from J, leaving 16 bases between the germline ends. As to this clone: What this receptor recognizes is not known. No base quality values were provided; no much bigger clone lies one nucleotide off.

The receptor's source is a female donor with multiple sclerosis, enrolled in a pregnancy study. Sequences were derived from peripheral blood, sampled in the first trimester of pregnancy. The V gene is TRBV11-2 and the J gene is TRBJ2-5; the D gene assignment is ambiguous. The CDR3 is CASSPRREYETQYF. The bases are TGTGCCAGCAGTCCCCGTAGAGAATACGAGACCCAGTACTTC.